This entry features one TCR beta chain sequence. This sample stems from a study of blood T cell repertoires in COVID-19. In the study overall: Nucleic acid was either cDNA or gDNA, and it came from T cells, B-cell-depleted T cells, or PBMCs.

The CDR3 extends over 14 amino acids. Germline values: CDR1 SEHNR, CDR2 FQNEAQ (reference sequence). Trimming removed 1 base from V and 3 bases from J, with 9 bases in between. Original processing notes: Amplifying reference gene primers gave estimates of nucleated cell counts. Using immunoSEQ multiplex PCR, the repertoire was profiled, and TCRdb retains in-frame clones only, with some absent. Clone size and V and J calls were adopted from that table, with D and trimming inferred from the DNA. The data contain roughly 150,000 clones, about 85% of them singletons. The J gene is TRBJ1-2, the V gene TRBV7-9, with no clear D. Sample: peripheral blood. The clonotype comes from a woman aged 60-75 years with COVID-19, enrolled during active disease. The CDR3 sequence: CASSLGPRYYGYTF. The CDR3, as DNA: TGTGCCAGCAGCTTAGGCCCTCGGTACTATGGCTACACCTTC.